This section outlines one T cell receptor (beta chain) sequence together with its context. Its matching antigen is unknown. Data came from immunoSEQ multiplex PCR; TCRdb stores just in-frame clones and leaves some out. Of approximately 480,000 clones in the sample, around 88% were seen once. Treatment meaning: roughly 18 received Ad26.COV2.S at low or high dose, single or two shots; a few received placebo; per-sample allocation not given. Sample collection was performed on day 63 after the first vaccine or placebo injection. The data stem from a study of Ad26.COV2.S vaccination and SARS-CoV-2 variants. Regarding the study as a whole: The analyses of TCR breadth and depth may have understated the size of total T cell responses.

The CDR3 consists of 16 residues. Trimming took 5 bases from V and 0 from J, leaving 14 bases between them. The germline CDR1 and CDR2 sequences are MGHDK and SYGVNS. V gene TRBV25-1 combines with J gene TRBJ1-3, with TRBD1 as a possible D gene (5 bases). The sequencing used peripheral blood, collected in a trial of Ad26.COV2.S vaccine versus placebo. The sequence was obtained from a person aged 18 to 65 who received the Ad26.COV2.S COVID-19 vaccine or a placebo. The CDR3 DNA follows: TGTGCCAGCAGTCCCCCGGGACGGGGCTCTGGAAACACCATATATTTT. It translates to CASSPPGRGSGNTIYF.